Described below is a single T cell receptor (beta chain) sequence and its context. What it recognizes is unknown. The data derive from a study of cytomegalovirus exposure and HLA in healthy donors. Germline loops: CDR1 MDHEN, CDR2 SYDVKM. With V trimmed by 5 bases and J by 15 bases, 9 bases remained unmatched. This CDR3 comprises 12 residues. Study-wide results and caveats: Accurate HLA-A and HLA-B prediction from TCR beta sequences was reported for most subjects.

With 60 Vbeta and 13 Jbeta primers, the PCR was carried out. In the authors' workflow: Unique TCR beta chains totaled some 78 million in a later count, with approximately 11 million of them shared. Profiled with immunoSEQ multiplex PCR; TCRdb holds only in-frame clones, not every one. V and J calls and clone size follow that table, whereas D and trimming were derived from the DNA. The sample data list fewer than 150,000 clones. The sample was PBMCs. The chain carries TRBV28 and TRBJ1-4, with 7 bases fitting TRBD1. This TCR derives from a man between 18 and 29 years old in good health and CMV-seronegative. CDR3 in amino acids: CASSTPGQMVFF. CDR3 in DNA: TGTGCCAGCAGTACGCCGGGACAGATGGTGTTTTTT.